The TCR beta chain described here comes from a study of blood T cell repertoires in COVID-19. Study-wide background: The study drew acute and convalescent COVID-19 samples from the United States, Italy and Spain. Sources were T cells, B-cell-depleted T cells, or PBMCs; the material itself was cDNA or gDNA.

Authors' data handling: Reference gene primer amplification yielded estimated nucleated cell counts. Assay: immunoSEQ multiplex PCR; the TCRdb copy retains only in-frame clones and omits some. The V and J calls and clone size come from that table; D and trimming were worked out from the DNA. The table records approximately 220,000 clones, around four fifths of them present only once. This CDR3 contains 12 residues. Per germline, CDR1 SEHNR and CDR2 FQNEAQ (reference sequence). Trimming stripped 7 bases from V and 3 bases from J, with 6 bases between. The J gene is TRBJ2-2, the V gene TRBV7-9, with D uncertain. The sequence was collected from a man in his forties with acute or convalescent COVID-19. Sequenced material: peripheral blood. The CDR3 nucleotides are TGTGCCAGCACCTTCGACACCGGGGAGCTGTTTTTT. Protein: CASTFDTGELFF.